This T cell receptor (beta chain) was documented in a study of blood T cell repertoires in COVID-19. The CDR3 has 15 amino acids. Losses at the gene ends were 1 base for V and 5 bases for J; bases not matched to a gene: 5. Germline CDR1 MNHNS, CDR2 SASEGT. Everyone who took part was 18 to 89 years old, and they came from about 25 US areas. Participant-reported clinical history was the basis for cohort assignment. The assay was immunoSEQ multiplex PCR, and TCRdb's table has in-frame clones only and misses some. This table holds 150,000 to 200,000 clones, around 90% found once. Material for sequencing was PBMCs or T cells enriched from blood (not recorded which). This clonotype was sampled from a woman younger than 30 who had recovered from COVID-19. This chain connects TRBV6-1 to TRBJ2-5, with TRBD2 matching over 9 bases. Written as DNA, the CDR3 is TGTGCCAGCAGTGAAGTGCTGGCGGGAGGGGAGACCCAGTACTTC. Encoded protein: CASSEVLAGGETQYF.